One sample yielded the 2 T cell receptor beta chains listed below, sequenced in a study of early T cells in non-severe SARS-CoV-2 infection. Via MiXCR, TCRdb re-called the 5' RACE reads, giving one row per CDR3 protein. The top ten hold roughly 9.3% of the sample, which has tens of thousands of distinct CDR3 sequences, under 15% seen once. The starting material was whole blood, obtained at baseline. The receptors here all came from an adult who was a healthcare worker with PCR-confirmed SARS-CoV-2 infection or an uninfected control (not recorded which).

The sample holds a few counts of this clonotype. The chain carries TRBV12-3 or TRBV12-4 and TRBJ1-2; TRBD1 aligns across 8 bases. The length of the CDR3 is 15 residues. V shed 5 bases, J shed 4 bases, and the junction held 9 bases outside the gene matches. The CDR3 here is CASSRRQGMGYGYTF. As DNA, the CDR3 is TGTGCCAGCAGTCGTAGACAGGGGATGGGCTATGGCTACACCTTC.

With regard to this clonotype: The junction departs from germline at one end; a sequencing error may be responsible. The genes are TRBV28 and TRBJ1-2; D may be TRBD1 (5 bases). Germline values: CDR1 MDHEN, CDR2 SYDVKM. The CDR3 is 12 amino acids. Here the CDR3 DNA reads TGTGCCAGCAGGGCAGGACACTATGTCTACACCTTC. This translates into CASRAGHYVYTF.